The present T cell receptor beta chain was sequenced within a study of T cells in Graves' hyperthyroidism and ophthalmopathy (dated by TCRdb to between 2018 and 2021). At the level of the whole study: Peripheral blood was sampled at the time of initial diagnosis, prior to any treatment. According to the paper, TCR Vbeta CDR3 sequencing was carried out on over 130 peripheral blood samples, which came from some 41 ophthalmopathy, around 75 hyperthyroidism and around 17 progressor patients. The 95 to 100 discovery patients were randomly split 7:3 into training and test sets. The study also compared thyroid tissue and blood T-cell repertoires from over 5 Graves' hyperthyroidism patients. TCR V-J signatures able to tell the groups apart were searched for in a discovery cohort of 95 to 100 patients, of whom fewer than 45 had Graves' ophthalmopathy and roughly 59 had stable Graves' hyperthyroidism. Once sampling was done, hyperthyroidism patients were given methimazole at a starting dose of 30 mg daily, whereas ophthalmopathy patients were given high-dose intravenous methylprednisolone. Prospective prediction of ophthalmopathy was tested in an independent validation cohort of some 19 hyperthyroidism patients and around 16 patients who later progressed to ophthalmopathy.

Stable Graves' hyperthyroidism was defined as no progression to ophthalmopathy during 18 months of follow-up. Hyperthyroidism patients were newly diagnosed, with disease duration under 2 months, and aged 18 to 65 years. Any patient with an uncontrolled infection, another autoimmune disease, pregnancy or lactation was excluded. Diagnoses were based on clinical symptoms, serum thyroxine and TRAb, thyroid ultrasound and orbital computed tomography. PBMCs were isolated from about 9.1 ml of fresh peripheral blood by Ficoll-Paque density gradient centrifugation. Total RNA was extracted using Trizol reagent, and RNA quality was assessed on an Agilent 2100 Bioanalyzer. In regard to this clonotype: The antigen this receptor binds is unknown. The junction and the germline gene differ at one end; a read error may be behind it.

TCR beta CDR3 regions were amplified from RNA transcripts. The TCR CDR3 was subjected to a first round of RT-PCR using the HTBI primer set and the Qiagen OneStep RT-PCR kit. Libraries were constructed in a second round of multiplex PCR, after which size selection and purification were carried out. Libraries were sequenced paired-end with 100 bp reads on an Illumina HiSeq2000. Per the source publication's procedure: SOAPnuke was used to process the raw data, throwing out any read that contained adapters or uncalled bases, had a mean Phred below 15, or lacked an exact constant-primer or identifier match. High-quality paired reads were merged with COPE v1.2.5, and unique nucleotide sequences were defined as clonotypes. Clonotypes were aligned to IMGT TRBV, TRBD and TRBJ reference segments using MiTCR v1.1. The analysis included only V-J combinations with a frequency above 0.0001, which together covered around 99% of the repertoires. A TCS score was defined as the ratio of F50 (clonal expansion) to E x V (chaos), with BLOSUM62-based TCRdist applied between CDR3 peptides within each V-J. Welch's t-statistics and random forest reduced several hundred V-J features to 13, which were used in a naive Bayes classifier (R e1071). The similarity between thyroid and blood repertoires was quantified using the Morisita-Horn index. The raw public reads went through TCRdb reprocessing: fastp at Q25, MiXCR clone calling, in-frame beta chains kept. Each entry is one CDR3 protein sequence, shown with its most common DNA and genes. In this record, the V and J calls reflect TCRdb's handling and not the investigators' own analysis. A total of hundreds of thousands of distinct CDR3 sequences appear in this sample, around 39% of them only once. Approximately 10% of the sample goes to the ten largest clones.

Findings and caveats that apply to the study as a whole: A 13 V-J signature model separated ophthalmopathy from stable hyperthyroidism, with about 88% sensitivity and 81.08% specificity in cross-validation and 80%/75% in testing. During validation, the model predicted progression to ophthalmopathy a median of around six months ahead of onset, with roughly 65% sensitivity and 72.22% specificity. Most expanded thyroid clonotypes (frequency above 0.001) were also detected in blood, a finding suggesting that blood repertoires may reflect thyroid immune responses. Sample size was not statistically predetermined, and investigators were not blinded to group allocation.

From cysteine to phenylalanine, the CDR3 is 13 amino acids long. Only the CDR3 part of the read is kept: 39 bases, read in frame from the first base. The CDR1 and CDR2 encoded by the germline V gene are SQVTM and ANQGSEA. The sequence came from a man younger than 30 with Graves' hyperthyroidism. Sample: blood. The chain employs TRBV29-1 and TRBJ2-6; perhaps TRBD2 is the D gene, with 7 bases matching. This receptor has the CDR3 CSVVSGGPNTEAF. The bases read TGCAGCGTTGTTTCCGGGGGGCCGAACACTGAAGCTTTC.